A selection of T cell receptor beta chains follows, all from one sample in a study of blood T cell repertoires in COVID-19. Sequenced by immunoSEQ multiplex PCR; TCRdb stores in-frame clones only, minus some. The data hold just over 650,000 clones, with 75% to 90% observed a single time. What was sequenced was peripheral blood. These receptors came from a woman younger than 30 with acute or convalescent COVID-19. Both conserved end residues are part of each CDR3. Fields, in order: clone size, V gene, D gene, J gene, CDR3 DNA, CDR3 protein. The D gene is left open where the match is weak. Where a row states a size, it is once, few, many or the class of an expanded clone; other rows omit it.

.	TRBV2	.	TRBJ1-5	TGTGCCAGCGTCGCAGGGAACAATCAGCCCCAGCATTTT	CASVAGNNQPQHF
.	TRBV6-5	TRBD1	TRBJ2-2	TGTGCCAGCAAACCCGGACAGGGATGGACCGGGGAGCTGTTTTTT	CASKPGQGWTGELFF
.	TRBV6-5	.	TRBJ1-2	TGTGCCAGCAGTTACCCCGGGGGGCCCCCTGACTATGGCTACACCTTC	CASSYPGGPPDYGYTF
.	TRBV5-5	.	TRBJ2-5	TGTGCCAGCAGCCTCCCCGGGGGTTCCCAAGAGACCCAGTACTTC	CASSLPGGSQETQYF
.	TRBV5-6	.	TRBJ2-3	TGTGCCAGCGGTTACTCGGATACGCAGTATTTT	CASGYSDTQYF
once	TRBV27	.	TRBJ2-5	TGTGCCAGCAGTTTCCTAGAGACCCAGTACTTC	CASSFLETQYF
.	TRBV2	.	TRBJ2-2	TGTGCCAGCAGTGAAGAGGCCCCGGGGGTCTACGGGGAGCTGTTTTTT	CASSEEAPGVYGELFF
.	TRBV27	.	TRBJ1-1	TGTGCCAGCAGTTCCCAATGGACAGCCCCTGAAGCTTTCTTT	CASSSQWTAPEAFF
.	TRBV3-1/TRBV3-2	TRBD1	TRBJ1-5	TGTGCCAGCGACAGGGGGGGCGTCAGGCAGCCCCAGCATTTT	CASDRGGVRQPQHF
.	TRBV2	.	TRBJ1-1	TGTGCCAGCAGTCAACCGGGAGAGGCATTACATTTTCAAGCTTTCTTT	CASSQPGEALHFQAFF
.	TRBV27	TRBD2	TRBJ2-1	TGTGCCAGCAGTTTATCTAGCGGGGACTACAATGAGCAGTTCTTC	CASSLSSGDYNEQFF
.	TRBV4-1	.	TRBJ1-5	TGCGCCAGCAGCCAAGGGGCTAGCAATCAGCCCCAGCATTTT	CASSQGASNQPQHF
.	TRBV9	TRBD1	TRBJ1-2	TGTGCCAGCAGCGTAGACGGCAGGGGGTATGGCTACACCTTC	CASSVDGRGYGYTF
.	TRBV18	.	TRBJ1-2	TGTGCCAGCTCACCAGGGTTTGGTTCGGTTAGGGAGCAGAATGGCTACACCTTC	CASSPGFGSVREQNGYTF
few	TRBV6-1	.	TRBJ1-2	TGTGCCAGCAGTGAGGGGCAGGGAGGATTTGATGGCTACACCTTC	CASSEGQGGFDGYTF
.	TRBV6-5	.	TRBJ1-1	TGTGCCACTACACGACCGGGGGGGAACACTGAAGCTTTCTTT	CATTRPGGNTEAFF
.	TRBV6-6	.	TRBJ1-2	TGTGCCAGCAGTTACTCGCAGGATAACTATGGCTACACCTTC	CASSYSQDNYGYTF
.	TRBV15	.	TRBJ2-7	TGTGCCACCAGCACGCGGGGAAGGACTTTCTACGAGCAGTACTTC	CATSTRGRTFYEQYF
.	TRBV19	.	TRBJ1-1	TGTGCCAGTAGTACGAGAATGAACACTGAAGCTTTCTTT	CASSTRMNTEAFF
.	TRBV6-2/TRBV6-3	.	TRBJ1-2	TGTGCCAGCAGTTACACCGGAACGGCAGGGAGGCTTTATGATGGCTACACCTTC	CASSYTGTAGRLYDGYTF
.	TRBV10-2	.	TRBJ1-2	TGCGCCAGCAGTTGGAGCACCAGTGATAACTATGGCTACACCTTC	CASSWSTSDNYGYTF
.	TRBV6-4	.	TRBJ2-3	TGTGCCGGGAGGCCCAATTTACACACAGATACGCAGTATTTT	CAGRPNLHTDTQYF
.	TRBV7-9	.	TRBJ1-1	TGTGCCAGCAGCTTTTTTAGCGACACTGAAGCTTTCTTT	CASSFFSDTEAFF
.	TRBV19	.	TRBJ1-1	TGTGCCAGTAGTGTGGGGGCTTGGACTGAAGCTTTCTTT	CASSVGAWTEAFF
.	TRBV3-1/TRBV3-2	TRBD2	TRBJ2-5	TGTGCCAGCAGCCAAGCGGGGGGGCCGGAGACCCAGTACTTC	CASSQAGGPETQYF
.	TRBV6-5	TRBD1	TRBJ2-7	TGTGCCAGCAGTTTCTCCAGGGGGCTAAACGAGCAGTACTTC	CASSFSRGLNEQYF
.	TRBV11-2	TRBD1	TRBJ1-5	TGTGCCAGCAGCTTGGGGACAGTAAGCAATCAGCCCCAGCATTTT	CASSLGTVSNQPQHF
.	TRBV2	.	TRBJ2-7	TGTGCCAGCAGTGCAAGGGAAGGGGGACCCTACGAGCAGTACTTC	CASSAREGGPYEQYF
.	TRBV30	.	TRBJ1-2	TGTGCCTGGAGTGTAACGGGGAACTATGGCTACACCTTC	CAWSVTGNYGYTF
.	TRBV2	TRBD1	TRBJ1-1	TGTGCCAGCCTAGACAGGGGGAACACTGAAGCTTTCTTT	CASLDRGNTEAFF
.	TRBV10-3	.	TRBJ1-2	TGTGCCATCAGTGAGACTGAGGGTGGCTACACCTTC	CAISETEGGYTF
.	TRBV6-2/TRBV6-3	.	TRBJ1-2	TGTGCCAGCAGTTACTCGACTAGTTCCGGCTACACCTTC	CASSYSTSSGYTF
once	TRBV6-5	TRBD1	TRBJ1-4	TGTGCCAGCAGTTTTAAAACAGGGGGTGAAAAACTGTTTTTT	CASSFKTGGEKLFF
.	TRBV6-5	TRBD2	TRBJ2-7	TGTGCCAGCAGGTCCCCCGGGACTAGGGCCCACGAGCAGTACTTC	CASRSPGTRAHEQYF
.	TRBV18	TRBD1	TRBJ1-2	TGTGCCAGCTCACCAAGAGGCAGGGGGAATGGCTACACCTTC	CASSPRGRGNGYTF
.	TRBV6-1	.	TRBJ1-1	TGTGCCAGCAGTGACCAGGATTACACTGAAGCTTTCTTT	CASSDQDYTEAFF
few	TRBV6-5	.	TRBJ1-5	TGTGCCAGCAGTTACTCGAAAGGGGCGGGCAATCAGCCCCAGCATTTT	CASSYSKGAGNQPQHF
.	TRBV5-5	.	TRBJ1-1	TGTGCCAGCAGCTTTAACGGAGTCCCTGAAGCTTTCTTT	CASSFNGVPEAFF
.	TRBV29-1	TRBD1	TRBJ1-2	TGCAGCGCTCCGAGCGTGAGGGACAGGGGGGACTATGGCTACACCTTC	CSAPSVRDRGDYGYTF
once	TRBV5-6	TRBD1	TRBJ2-3	TGTGCCAGCAGACAGCAGGGGGCGCAAACAGATACGCAGTATTTT	CASRQQGAQTDTQYF
.	TRBV7-3	.	TRBJ1-1	TGTGCCAGCAGCTTAAGCCCAGGGGATGCTGAAGCTTTCTTT	CASSLSPGDAEAFF
.	TRBV19	.	TRBJ1-2	TGTGCCACAAGAGAAACAGGGAGCTATGGCTACACCTTC	CATRETGSYGYTF
.	TRBV7-2	TRBD1	TRBJ1-4	TGTGCCAGCAGCAGAACCGGGACAGGGGGCGAAAAACTGTTTTTT	CASSRTGTGGEKLFF
.	TRBV5-1	TRBD1	TRBJ1-4	TGCGCCAGCAGGGATACAGGGGGCGCTTATGAAAAACTGTTTTTT	CASRDTGGAYEKLFF
.	TRBV30	.	TRBJ2-4	TGTGCCTGGAGTCAAGCCAAAAACATTCAGTACTTC	CAWSQAKNIQYF
.	TRBV29-1	TRBD1	TRBJ2-7	TGCAGCGTGAGGGGACAGGGTGAAAGCGAGCAGTACTTC	CSVRGQGESEQYF
.	TRBV6-5	TRBD1	TRBJ1-1	TGTGCCAGCAGTTATCAGGGGGCGCACACTGAAGCTTTCTTT	CASSYQGAHTEAFF
.	TRBV6-4	TRBD1	TRBJ2-2	TGTGCCAGCAGTGACTCGGGTACAGGGGCCACCGGGGAGCTGTTTTTT	CASSDSGTGATGELFF
.	TRBV19	.	TRBJ1-5	TGTGCCAGTACCCCCAGGCAGGGCAATCAGCCCCAGCATTTT	CASTPRQGNQPQHF
.	TRBV7-8	.	TRBJ2-7	TGTGCCAGCAGCTTATCTCTAAGCTCCTACGAGCAGTACTTC	CASSLSLSSYEQYF